This TCR beta chain was profiled in a study of T cells in Graves' hyperthyroidism and ophthalmopathy. TCR beta CDR3 sequences were amplified from RNA transcripts. The HTBI primer set served for first-round RT-PCR of the TCR CDR3. TCRdb ran MiXCR on the multiplex PCR reads and lists one entry per CDR3 protein. There are a few hundred thousand distinct CDR3 sequences in the sample; approximately 14% occur only once, and 7.3% lies in the top ten. Trimming took off 5 bases at V and 7 bases at J, with 21 bases between the two ends. In germline, CDR1 is MNHNS, CDR2 SASEGT. The CDR3 has 15 amino acids. This clonotype was recorded at least ten times.

This clonotype was obtained from a woman aged 30 to 39 with Graves' hyperthyroidism. Sample: blood. The genes are TRBV6-1 and TRBJ2-7, with D perhaps TRBD2 (5 bases). CDR3 DNA sequence: TGTGCCAGCAGTTTTAGACCGGGAAGCTACATAGAGCAGTACTTC. It translates to CASSFRPGSYIEQYF.